The rows below give T cell receptor beta chains drawn from one sample of a study of T cells after yellow fever vaccination. TCRdb reprocessed the 5' RACE reads via MiXCR and lists one record per CDR3 protein. In the table there are around 100,000 distinct CDR3 sequences, under 6.5% of which are singletons. Sequenced material: CD8+ T cells sorted from PBMCs, taken 10 days after the yellow fever booster vaccination. The receptors here all came from a man aged 18 to 29 who received the YFV17D yellow fever vaccine. The CDR3 runs from the conserved cysteine through the conserved F or W. Fields, in order: J gene, V gene, clone size, D gene, CDR3 protein, CDR3 DNA. D genes are given only for firm matches. Only some rows state a clone size, as once, few, many or a class for expanded clones.

>TRBJ2-5|TRBV20-1|.|TRBD1
CSATTGGEETQYF
TGCAGTGCTACGACAGGGGGCGAGGAGACCCAGTACTTC
>TRBJ2-3|TRBV29-1|few|.
CSVEFRGRTDTQYF
TGCAGCGTTGAATTCCGGGGGCGCACAGATACGCAGTATTTT
>TRBJ1-1|TRBV29-1|.|.
CSVYLLGRAFF
TGCAGCGTTTATCTATTGGGGAGGGCTTTCTTT
>TRBJ2-3|TRBV15|many|TRBD2
CATSWTSGGSDTQYF
TGTGCCACCAGCTGGACTAGCGGGGGGTCGGATACGCAGTATTTT
>TRBJ2-3|TRBV28|.|.
CASSTSNMGGLSTDTQYF
TGTGCCAGCAGTACATCCAACATGGGGGGTCTTAGCACAGATACGCAGTATTTT
>TRBJ2-4|TRBV7-9|many|TRBD1
CASSPPQGAGIQYF
TGTGCCAGCAGCCCCCCCCAGGGGGCGGGCATTCAGTACTTC
>TRBJ2-1|TRBV6-5|few|.
CASSFRARYNEQFF
TGTGCCAGCAGTTTCAGGGCCCGTTACAATGAGCAGTTCTTC
>TRBJ2-7|TRBV27|.|.
CASSLAGAIYEQYF
TGTGCCAGCAGTTTGGCGGGGGCGATTTACGAGCAGTACTTC
>TRBJ2-2|TRBV7-9|few|.
CASSFPGTLDTGELFF
TGTGCCAGCAGTTTCCCCGGGACACTTGACACCGGGGAGCTGTTTTTT
>TRBJ2-7|TRBV20-1|.|.
CSARDLVGSDSYEQYF
TGCAGTGCTAGAGACCTCGTTGGTAGCGACTCCTACGAGCAGTACTTC
>TRBJ2-3|TRBV12-3/TRBV12-4|many|TRBD1
CASSPTPNRGADTQYF
TGTGCCAGCAGTCCGACCCCGAACAGGGGTGCAGATACGCAGTATTTT
>TRBJ1-1|TRBV6-5|.|.
CASSYSGRGRSTEAFF
TGTGCCAGCAGTTACAGTGGTAGGGGTCGCAGCACTGAAGCTTTCTTT
>TRBJ2-2|TRBV12-3/TRBV12-4|many|.
CASSRFTGELFF
TGTGCCAGCAGTCGATTCACCGGGGAGCTGTTTTTT
>TRBJ2-7|TRBV4-1|few|TRBD2
CASSQGLAVGSSYEQYF
TGCGCCAGCAGCCAAGGACTAGCGGTGGGGAGCTCCTACGAGCAGTACTTC
>TRBJ2-1|TRBV28|.|TRBD1
CASSFGQVYNEQFF
TGTGCCAGCAGTTTCGGACAGGTATACAATGAGCAGTTCTTC
>TRBJ2-4|TRBV5-6|.|TRBD2
CASSATSGGAAQAAKNIQYF
TGTGCCAGCAGCGCGACTAGCGGGGGGGCAGCCCAAGCGGCCAAAAACATTCAGTACTTC
>TRBJ2-6|TRBV6-2/TRBV6-3|many|.
CASSYIFSGANVLTF
TGTGCCAGCAGTTACATCTTCTCTGGGGCCAACGTCCTGACTTTC
>TRBJ2-5|TRBV29-1|few|.
CSVDVGLRETQYF
TGCAGCGTTGACGTAGGTCTTAGGGAGACCCAGTACTTC
>TRBJ2-5|TRBV5-1|few|TRBD2
CASSSGVSGGTQETQYF
TGCGCCAGCAGCTCGGGGGTTAGCGGGGGGACCCAAGAGACCCAGTACTTC
>TRBJ2-7|TRBV7-2|few|.
CASSLSTWATYEQYF
TGTGCCAGCAGCTTATCTACGTGGGCGACATACGAGCAGTACTTC
>TRBJ1-6|TRBV7-9|many|.
CASSRLGGLNSPLHF
TGTGCCAGCAGCCGCCTGGGAGGACTTAATTCACCCCTCCACTTT
>TRBJ1-4|TRBV5-5|few|.
CASSLGDLWGATNEKLFF
TGTGCCAGCAGCCTAGGTGACCTTTGGGGGGCAACTAATGAAAAACTGTTTTTT
>TRBJ1-1|TRBV9|few|.
CASSAGGSEAFF
TGTGCCAGCAGCGCGGGGGGGTCTGAAGCTTTCTTT
>TRBJ2-3|TRBV6-2/TRBV6-3|.|.
CASSEGVYTDTQYF
TGTGCCAGCAGTGAGGGAGTATACACAGATACGCAGTATTTT
>TRBJ1-2|TRBV4-1|.|.
CASSRFPGAGSLIYGYTF
TGCGCCAGCAGCCGCTTCCCGGGGGCCGGATCCCTCATATATGGCTACACCTTC
>TRBJ2-3|TRBV28|few|.
CATAQWGTGEYNTQYF
TGTGCCACCGCTCAGTGGGGGACGGGGGAGTACAATACGCAGTATTTT
>TRBJ2-7|TRBV11-2|few|.
CASIPMTGGIYEQYF
TGTGCCAGCATCCCAATGACCGGGGGTATCTACGAGCAGTACTTC
>TRBJ2-5|TRBV12-3/TRBV12-4|few|TRBD2
CASRHREALRETQYF
TGTGCCAGCAGGCACCGGGAGGCATTACGGGAGACCCAGTACTTC
>TRBJ2-1|TRBV4-1|few|TRBD2
CASSQEGRGRSYNEQFF
TGCGCCAGCAGCCAAGAGGGGAGGGGCAGAAGCTACAATGAGCAGTTCTTC
>TRBJ1-2|TRBV28|.|.
CAIEQGTANYGYTF
TGTGCCATCGAACAGGGCACAGCTAACTATGGCTACACCTTC
>TRBJ2-7|TRBV4-1|.|TRBD1
CASSQDLGTGGPYEQYF
TGCGCCAGCAGCCAAGATCTAGGGACAGGGGGCCCCTACGAGCAGTACTTC
>TRBJ1-4|TRBV7-9|few|TRBD1
CASRQGTTNEKLFF
TGTGCCAGCCGACAGGGAACAACTAATGAAAAACTGTTTTTT
>TRBJ1-4|TRBV4-2|.|TRBD1
CASSQEGDSNEKLFF
TGTGCCAGCAGCCAAGAGGGGGACAGTAATGAAAAACTGTTTTTT
>TRBJ1-5|TRBV20-1|.|.
CSARDGRYSNQPQHF
TGCAGTGCTAGAGATGGACGGTATAGCAATCAGCCCCAGCATTTT
>TRBJ1-1|TRBV5-4|few|.
CASSTGPFVLNTEAFF
TGTGCCAGCTCCACCGGGCCATTTGTCTTAAACACTGAAGCTTTCTTT
>TRBJ1-6|TRBV2|few|TRBD1
CASRRNRGFNSPLHF
TGTGCCAGCAGGCGGAACAGGGGGTTTAATTCACCCCTCCACTTT
>TRBJ2-7|TRBV11-2|few|TRBD1
CASSKSRDRGSYSYEQYF
TGTGCCAGCAGCAAGTCCCGGGACAGAGGATCATACTCCTACGAGCAGTACTTC
>TRBJ1-5|TRBV4-1|few|.
CASSQERFNQPQHF
TGCGCCAGCAGCCAAGAGCGCTTCAATCAGCCCCAGCATTTT
>TRBJ1-2|TRBV12-3/TRBV12-4|.|.
CASSLGDGYTF
TGTGCCAGCAGTTTGGGGGATGGCTACACCTTC
>TRBJ2-3|TRBV6-2/TRBV6-3|few|TRBD2
CASSFIGLVGGDTQYF
TGTGCCAGCAGTTTCATCGGACTAGTGGGCGGAGATACGCAGTATTTT
>TRBJ2-5|TRBV4-2|many|TRBD1
CASSPGGLGFRGVLRTQYF
TGTGCCAGCAGCCCAGGGGGCCTCGGTTTTCGCGGGGTACTTAGGACCCAGTACTTC
>TRBJ2-7|TRBV7-9|many|.
CASSPSGSSYEQYF
TGTGCCAGCAGTCCCAGCGGGTCCTCCTACGAGCAGTACTTC